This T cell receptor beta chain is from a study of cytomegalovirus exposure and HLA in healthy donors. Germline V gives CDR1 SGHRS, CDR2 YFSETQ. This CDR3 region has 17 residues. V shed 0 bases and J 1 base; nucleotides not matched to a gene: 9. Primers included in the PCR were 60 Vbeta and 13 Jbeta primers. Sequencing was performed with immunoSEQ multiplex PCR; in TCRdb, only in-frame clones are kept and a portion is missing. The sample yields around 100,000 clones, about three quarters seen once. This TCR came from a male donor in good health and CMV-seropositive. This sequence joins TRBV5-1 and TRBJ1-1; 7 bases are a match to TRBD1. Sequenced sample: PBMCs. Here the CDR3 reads CASSLVAPGQPNTEAFF. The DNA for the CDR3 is TGCGCCAGCAGCTTGGTAGCCCCGGGACAGCCGAACACTGAAGCTTTCTTT.